A single T cell receptor beta chain is shown here with its context. Its target is unknown. The data are from a study of CD8+CD57+ T cells in acquired aplastic anemia. At the level of the study: Sorted CD4+ plus CD8+ cells gave DNA averaging roughly 3 ug.

The TCR beta profiling, which covered VDJ combination and CDR3 sequence, was carried out using genomic DNA as the template. From the reads, TCRdb called clonotypes with MiXCR, one entry per CDR3 protein. The table lists approximately 95,000 distinct CDR3 sequences, around two thirds of them singletons. This CDR3 is 13 amino acids long. V was trimmed by 4 bases and J by 3 bases, leaving 10 bases between them. Per the germline V gene, CDR1 is SNHLY and CDR2 is FYNNEI. Sequencing involved patients with CD8+CD57+ cell expansion previously shown by flow cytometry. There were no patients without severe acquired aplastic anemia. No patient had been given any therapy when blood was sampled. Study results and caveats: Patients and controls shared some 30 CD8+ CDR3 sequences, highly expressed in patients.

Sequencing input: sorted CD4+, CD8+, or CD8+CD57+ T cells (not recorded which) from PBMCs. The TCR was taken from a human donor with aplastic anemia. The chain couples TRBV2 to TRBJ2-7; D is perhaps TRBD1 or TRBD2 (5 bases each). This chain's CDR3 is CASSGVGDYEQYF. The CDR3 DNA reads TGTGCCAGCAGTGGTGTGGGGGACTACGAGCAGTACTTC.